Described below is a single T cell receptor (beta chain) sequence and its context. Its cognate antigen is unknown. The sample is drawn from a study of beta chain features in type 1 diabetes. General study findings and limits: The naive, central memory and Treg TCRB repertoires of patients appeared to be more similar to one another than those of healthy donors.

With 8 bases removed from V and 6 bases from J, the gap between germline ends came to 14 bases. Germline CDR1 LNHDA, CDR2 SQIVND (reference sequence). The CDR3 covers 12 residues. The entirety of the isolated RNA underwent reverse transcription, so expressed TCRB transcripts were sequenced. Assay used: immunoSEQ multiplex PCR; TCRdb lists only in-frame clones, some missing. This sample has about 400,000 clones, with 10% to 15% found just once. The sample was naive CD4+ T cells from blood. The rearrangement uses TRBV19 and TRBJ2-7; TRBD2 might be the D (5 bases). The receptor comes from a young man in good health. CDR3 residues: CASRAGLREQYF. CDR3 DNA sequence: TGTGCCAGTCGGGCAGGACTCCGCGAGCAGTACTTC.